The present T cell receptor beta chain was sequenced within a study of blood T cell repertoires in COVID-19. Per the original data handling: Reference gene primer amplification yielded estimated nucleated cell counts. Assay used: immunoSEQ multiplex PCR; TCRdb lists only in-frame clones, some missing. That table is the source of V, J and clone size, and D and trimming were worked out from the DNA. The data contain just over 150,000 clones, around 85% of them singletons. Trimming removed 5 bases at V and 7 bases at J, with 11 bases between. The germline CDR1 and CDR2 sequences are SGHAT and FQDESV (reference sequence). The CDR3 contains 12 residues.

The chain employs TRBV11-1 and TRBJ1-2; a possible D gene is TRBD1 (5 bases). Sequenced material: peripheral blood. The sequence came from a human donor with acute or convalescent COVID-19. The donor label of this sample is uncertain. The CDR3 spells CASSTPRGGYTF. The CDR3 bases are TGTGCCAGCAGCACCCCTAGGGGTGGCTACACCTTC.